Presented here are 19 T cell receptor beta chains from one specimen sequenced in a study of pediatric ulcerative colitis. The rectum was sampled with one to two pinch biopsies at colonoscopy. Assay: immunoSEQ multiplex PCR; the TCRdb copy retains only in-frame clones and omits some. The sample has under 20,000 clones; nearly 75% are singletons. The material sequenced was gut tissue. These receptors all come from a boy younger than 18 with moderate ulcerative colitis.

The chain carries TRBV6-4 and TRBJ2-1, with 9 bases identical to TRBD2. CDR3 size: 15 residues. V lost 2 bases to trimming and J lost 6 bases; unmatched junction nucleotides: 5. Germline lookup yields CDR1 MRHNA and CDR2 SNTAGT. The CDR3 nucleotides are TGTGCCAGCAGTGACCAAGCGGGAGGTTTCAATGAGCAGTTCTTC. The encoded protein is CASSDQAGGFNEQFF.

V usage is TRBV19 and J usage is TRBJ2-3; 9 bases align to TRBD2. The V gene end was trimmed by 5 bases and the J gene end by 0 bases; junction bases not matched to a gene: 12. From germline, CDR1 is LNHDA and CDR2 SQIVND (reference sequence). CDR3 length: 18 residues. This CDR3 reads CASSPPGLAGLSTDTQYF. The DNA for the CDR3 is TGTGCCAGTAGTCCCCCAGGGCTAGCGGGGCTTAGCACAGATACGCAGTATTTT.

This chain uses TRBV5-1 with TRBJ1-1; the match to TRBD1 covers 9 bases. The CDR3 sequence is 17 residues long. With V trimmed by 5 bases and J by 3 bases, 14 bases remained unmatched. Germline V lookup: CDR1 SGHRS, CDR2 YFSETQ. This CDR3 reads CASRPLTGGGSHTEAFF. CDR3 in DNA: TGCGCCAGCAGACCGCTTACAGGGGGCGGAAGTCACACTGAAGCTTTCTTT. Drawing the rest from reference TRBV5-1 and TRBJ1-1, the complete variable domain is KAGVTQTPRYLIKTRGQQVTLSCSPISGHRSVSWYQQTPGQGLQFLFEYFSETQRNKGNFPGRFSGRQFSNSRSEMNVSTLELGDSALYLCASRPLTGGGSHTEAFFGQGTRLTVV.

The chain couples TRBV30 to TRBJ2-7; tentative D call: TRBD1 (6 bases). The ends were cut back, 4 bases at V and 2 bases at J, with 15 bases in the middle. The CDR3 spans 14 residues. Germline V gives CDR1 GTSNPN, CDR2 SVGIG (reference sequence). This CDR3 reads CAWKRGTEPYEQYF. The CDR3 region has the DNA TGTGCCTGGAAAAGGGGGACGGAACCCTACGAGCAGTACTTC.

The V gene is TRBV29-1, the J gene TRBJ1-5; D is possibly TRBD1 (6 bases). CDR3 length: 14 residues. Germline V gives CDR1 SQVTM, CDR2 ANQGSEA. The V end was cut by 4 bases, the J end by 4 bases, with 14 bases between. The CDR3 region is CSVASGTKNQPQHF. The DNA of the CDR3 is TGCAGCGTTGCTTCAGGGACAAAGAATCAGCCCCAGCATTTT.

The rearrangement uses TRBV18 and TRBJ2-5; D possibly uses TRBD1 or TRBD2 (5 bases each). The CDR3 sequence is 14 residues long. V lost 3 bases and J lost 4, with 12 bases in between. Per germline, CDR1 KGHSH and CDR2 LQKENI. The chain's CDR3 is CASSPGAAPETQYF. The CDR3, as DNA: TGTGCCAGCTCACCCGGGGCGGCCCCAGAGACCCAGTACTTC.

V and J are TRBV11-2 and TRBJ2-1, with D maybe TRBD1 (5 bases). Germline-derived CDR1 and CDR2 are SGHAT and FQNNGV. V lost 0 bases, J lost 5 bases, and 11 bases lay in between. The CDR3 sequence is 15 residues long. The CDR3 DNA follows: TGTGCCAGCAGCTTAGATAACACAGGAAACAATGAGCAGTTCTTC. Its translation is CASSLDNTGNNEQFF.

The chain is built from TRBV5-4 and TRBJ1-4, with D hard to call. CDR3 length equals 12 residues. Germline V CDR1 and CDR2: SGHNT, YYREEE (reference sequence). Trimming removed 0 bases from V and 8 bases from J, with 5 bases in between. CDR3 bases: TGTGCCAGCAGCTTGGGGGAGGAAAAACTGTTTTTT. Translated, it gives CASSLGEEKLFF.

For the CDR3, the DNA is TGTGCCAGCAGCCCAGGGGGGGCTAGCCCCCTGCTAGATACGCAGTATTTT. It specifies CASSPGGASPLLDTQYF. This sequence joins TRBV7-8 and TRBJ2-3, with D possibly being TRBD1 or TRBD2 (7 bases each). The germline V and J ends were trimmed by 5 bases and 5 bases, with 23 bases remaining between them. The CDR3 contains 17 residues. The germline CDR1 and CDR2 sequences are SGHVS and FQNEAQ.

V usage is TRBV29-1 and J usage is TRBJ2-1; 9 positions match TRBD2. CDR1 and CDR2 (germline): SQVTM, ANQGSEA. The CDR3 runs 13 residues. With 4 bases clipped from V and 5 bases from J, the junction kept 3 bases outside the gene matches. CDR3: CSVVSGGHNEQFF. The CDR3 DNA is TGCAGCGTTGTTAGCGGGGGTCACAATGAGCAGTTCTTC.

V usage is TRBV6-1 and J usage is TRBJ2-3, with TRBD1 matching 10 bases. The CDR3 has 16 amino acids. CDR1 and CDR2 (germline): MNHNS, SASEGT. With 4 bases clipped from V and 5 bases from J, the junction kept 9 bases outside the gene matches. This chain's CDR3 is CASSADRGRGVDTQYF. For the CDR3, the DNA is TGTGCCAGCAGTGCCGACAGGGGGCGAGGGGTAGATACGCAGTATTTT.

This chain uses TRBV7-2 with TRBJ1-2; D gene unclear. V lost 2 bases and J 2 bases, leaving 6 bases between the germline ends. Germline CDR1 SGHTA, CDR2 FQGNSA. The length of the CDR3 is 13 residues. CDR3 loop: CASSLPGNYGYTF. The CDR3 DNA is TGTGCCAGCAGCTTACCTGGGAACTATGGCTACACCTTC.

This sequence joins TRBV19 and TRBJ2-3; 9 positions match TRBD2. The CDR3 length is 17 residues. The V and J ends lost 3 bases and 2 bases, in that order; junction bases with no gene match: 9. The germline CDR1 and CDR2 sequences are LNHDA and SQIVND (reference sequence). CDR3 DNA sequence: TGTGCCAGTAGTATTGGTGTTAGCGGGAGAGCCACAGATACGCAGTATTTT. Translation gives CASSIGVSGRATDTQYF.

This clone occurred a few times. The sample has other DNA sequences that encode this CDR3 too. V and J are TRBV27 and TRBJ2-7, with D perhaps TRBD2 (5 bases). This CDR3 spans 14 amino acids. Germline assignment: CDR1 MNHEY and CDR2 SMNVEV (reference sequence). Trimming pared 5 bases from V and 4 bases from J, leaving 15 bases between. In DNA form, the CDR3 reads TGTGCCAGCAGTCCAACCGGGAACCGTTACGAGCAGTACTTC. Amino acids: CASSPTGNRYEQYF.

This clone was seen a handful of times. The J gene is TRBJ1-2, the V gene TRBV29-1; D not certain. CDR1 is SQVTM and CDR2 is ANQGSEA in the germline V gene. Trimming shortened V by 3 bases and J by 3 bases, and 11 bases separated the two germline ends. The length of the CDR3 is 13 residues. CDR3 DNA: TGCAGCGTTGAGGCGACGGCCTACTATGGCTACACCTTC. This gives the protein CSVEATAYYGYTF.

This chain's CDR3 is CASPGNLTDTQYF. The CDR3 DNA sequence: TGTGCCAGCCCCGGGAACCTGACAGATACGCAGTATTTT. V gene TRBV5-4 combines with J gene TRBJ2-3, with TRBD2 as a possible D gene (5 bases). From germline, CDR1 is SGHNT and CDR2 YYREEE (reference sequence). This CDR3 is 13 amino acids long. V was shortened by 7 bases and J by 3 bases, with 12 bases between the two germline ends.

V gene TRBV5-1 combines with J gene TRBJ2-7; D may be TRBD2 (6 bases). V lost 3 bases to trimming and J lost 0 bases, with 13 bases between them. The germline V gene encodes CDR1 SGHRS and CDR2 YFSETQ. The CDR3 contains 15 residues. CDR3 nucleotide sequence: TGCGCCAGCAGCTCTGGGCGGGGAGTCTCCTACGAGCAGTACTTC. It specifies CASSSGRGVSYEQYF.

This chain connects TRBV18 to TRBJ2-7, with TRBD2 matching over 9 bases. Germline values: CDR1 KGHSH, CDR2 LQKENI. There are 14 residues in the CDR3. V gave up 4 bases and J gave up 5 bases; unmatched junction bases: 6. The CDR3 reads CASSRSGSLHEQYF. The DNA of the CDR3 is TGTGCCAGCTCACGTAGCGGGAGCCTTCACGAGCAGTACTTC.

The V gene is TRBV14, the J gene TRBJ2-3, with 8 bases fitting TRBD1. The CDR3 totals 16 residues. Trimming removed 4 bases from V and 4 bases from J; junction bases left unmatched: 10. CDR1 and CDR2 (germline): SGHDN, FVKESK. The CDR3 sequence is CASSPQGARISDTQYF. In nucleotides, the CDR3 is TGTGCCAGCAGCCCCCAGGGGGCCCGAATATCAGATACGCAGTATTTT.